This TCR beta chain was observed in a study of blood T cell repertoires in COVID-19. Overall study: Some COVID-19 samples were acute and others convalescent; all came from the United States, Italy and Spain. T cells, B-cell-depleted T cells, or PBMCs provided the cDNA or gDNA that served as material.

As processed by the authors: Amplification of reference gene primers was used by the study to estimate nucleated cell counts. Sequencing used immunoSEQ multiplex PCR; TCRdb keeps in-frame clones, though not all of them. V, J and clone size reflect that table, while D and trimming were determined from the DNA. Seen here are approximately 280,000 clones, 70% to 90% observed once, and the top ten hold over 8%. The sequence derives from a man aged 18 to 30 with active or convalescent COVID-19. Specimen: peripheral blood.

The CDR3 is CASSVDPQGRPQHF. CDR3 DNA sequence: TGTGCCAGCAGCGTAGACCCGCAGGGCAGGCCCCAGCATTTT. The rearrangement uses TRBV9 and TRBJ1-5; possible D gene TRBD1, 5 bases. V was cut by 0 bases and J by 9 bases, with 13 bases left in between. This CDR3 is 14 amino acids long. CDR1 is SGDLS and CDR2 is YYNGEE in the germline V gene.